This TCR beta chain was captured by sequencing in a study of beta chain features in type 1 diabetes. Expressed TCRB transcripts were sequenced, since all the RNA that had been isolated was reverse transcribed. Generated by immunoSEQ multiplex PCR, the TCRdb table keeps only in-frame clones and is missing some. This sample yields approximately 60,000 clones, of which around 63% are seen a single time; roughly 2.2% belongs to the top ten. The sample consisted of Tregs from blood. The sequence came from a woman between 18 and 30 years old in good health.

CDR3 nucleotide sequence: TGCGCCAGCAAAACGGATGGCGGCTACGAGCAGTACTTC. It is translated as CASKTDGGYEQYF. The V gene is TRBV5-1, the J gene TRBJ2-7; D is uncertain. Between the trimmed V and J ends, which lost 6 bases and 3 bases, there was a span of 13 bases. Germline assignment: CDR1 SGHRS and CDR2 YFSETQ. The CDR3 runs to 13 residues.